The 14 T cell receptor beta chains reported below all come from one sample, sequenced in a study of blood T cell repertoires in COVID-19. The data were produced by immunoSEQ multiplex PCR, yet TCRdb's version contains in-frame clones alone and is incomplete. The sample has a few hundred thousand clones; 86% are singletons. Sequencing was carried out using PBMCs or T cells enriched from blood (not recorded which). The receptors derive from a woman aged 18 to 35 who had recovered from COVID-19.

The chain has TRBV18 and TRBJ1-1; D might be TRBD1 (5 bases). There are 16 residues in the CDR3. V was pared by 3 bases and J by 2 bases, with 16 bases between. CDR1 KGHSH and CDR2 LQKENI come from the germline V gene. The chain's CDR3 is CASSPEILRENTEAFF. CDR3 DNA sequence: TGTGCCAGCTCACCGGAAATTCTCAGGGAAAACACTGAAGCTTTCTTT.

The rearrangement joins TRBV4-1 to TRBJ1-5; perhaps TRBD1 as D (6 bases). In germline, CDR1 is MGHRA, CDR2 YSYEKL. V dropped 4 bases and J dropped 5 bases, with 15 bases sitting between them. CDR3 length equals 15 residues. CDR3 DNA: TGCGCCAGCAGCCCAGGACAGCAATCTTATCAGCCCCAGCATTTT. Its translation: CASSPGQQSYQPQHF.

V usage is TRBV7-3 and J usage is TRBJ2-1; tentatively, D is TRBD1 (6 bases). Per the germline V gene, CDR1 is SGHTA and CDR2 is FQGTGA. V was pared by 4 bases and J by 3 bases, with 10 bases between. The CDR3 covers 14 residues. CDR3: CASSSGDNYNEQFF. The DNA for the CDR3 is TGTGCCAGCAGCTCTGGGGACAACTACAATGAGCAGTTCTTC.

The chain joins TRBV2 to TRBJ1-1; 9 nucleotides align to TRBD1. The CDR3 length is 12 residues. The germline CDR1 and CDR2 sequences are SNHLY and FYNNEI. DNA for the CDR3: TGTGCGGGACAGGGCGAGAACACTGAAGCTTTCTTT. This encodes CAGQGENTEAFF.

The V and J genes are TRBV9 and TRBJ2-3, with 7 bases matching TRBD1. V trimming: 3 bases; J trimming: 2 bases; junction bases outside the gene matches: 6. Germline CDR1 is SGDLS and CDR2 is YYNGEE. The CDR3 contains 15 residues. CDR3 in DNA: TGTGCCAGCAGCGGGCCGACAGGGTCCACAGATACGCAGTATTTT. This sequence encodes CASSGPTGSTDTQYF.

The chain links TRBV9 to TRBJ2-5, with 8 bases that match TRBD1. V was clipped by 2 bases and J by 5 bases; unmatched bases: 5. CDR3 size: 14 residues. Germline V gives CDR1 SGDLS, CDR2 YYNGEE. DNA of the CDR3: TGTGCCAGCAGCGTTGCAGGGGGCTTGGAGACCCAGTACTTC. Encoded protein: CASSVAGGLETQYF.

In DNA form, the CDR3 reads TGTGCCAGCAGCTTAATGGCAGATGAAAAACTGTTTTTT. Translation: CASSLMADEKLFF. The chain combines TRBV7-9 with TRBJ1-4, with unresolved D. CDR1 and CDR2 (germline): SEHNR, FQNEAQ (reference sequence). The CDR3 runs to 13 residues. The V and J ends lost 2 bases and 6 bases respectively, with 7 bases between them. Looking up the rest from reference TRBV7-9 and TRBJ1-4 gives the full variable domain: DTGVSQNPRHKITKRGQNVTFRCDPISEHNRLYWYRQTLGQGPEFLTYFQNEAQLEKSRLLSDRFSAERPKGSFSTLEIQRTEQGDSAMYLCASSLMADEKLFFGSGTQLSVL.

The CDR3 loop is CATSDLFGGETQYF. CDR3 nucleotides: TGTGCCACCAGTGATTTGTTTGGCGGAGAGACCCAGTACTTC. The chain carries TRBV24-1 and TRBJ2-5, with D unresolved. The ends were cut back, 0 bases at V and 4 bases at J, with 8 bases in the middle. The CDR3 sequence is 14 residues long. The V gene's germline CDR1 is KGHDR and CDR2 SFDVKD.

The chain uses TRBV6-5 and TRBJ2-1; 9 nucleotides align to TRBD2. Per germline, CDR1 MNHEY and CDR2 SVGAGI. V lost 5 bases to trimming and J lost 5 bases; unmatched junction nucleotides: 1. This CDR3 region has 13 residues. In DNA, the CDR3 is TGTGCCAGCAGTCGCGGGGGGGACAATGAGCAGTTCTTC. Translation: CASSRGGDNEQFF.

CDR3 coding DNA: TGTGCCAGCAGTTTGCCTCAGTATGGCTACACCTTC. Translation gives CASSLPQYGYTF. The rearrangement joins TRBV28 to TRBJ1-2; no firm D call. Trimming shortened V by 3 bases and J by 5 bases, and 7 bases separated the two germline ends. Germline assignment: CDR1 MDHEN and CDR2 SYDVKM. The CDR3 extends over 12 amino acids.

Details on this clone: This sample includes further DNA sequences coding for the same CDR3. V and J are TRBV28 and TRBJ1-2; 9 positions match TRBD1. There are 13 residues in the CDR3. V lost 2 bases to trimming and J lost 5 bases; unmatched junction nucleotides: 0. Germline values: CDR1 MDHEN, CDR2 SYDVKM. CDR3 nucleotides: TGTGCCAGCAGTTTAGGGACAGGGTATGGCTACACCTTC. It codes for CASSLGTGYGYTF.

This rearrangement joins TRBV30 to TRBJ2-3, with TRBD2 matching 7 bases. The CDR3 spans 12 residues. In germline, CDR1 is GTSNPN, CDR2 SVGIG (reference sequence). The trim removed 4 bases at V and 10 bases at J, leaving 8 bases unmatched. CDR3 residues: CAWTDGLVPQYF. DNA of the CDR3: TGTGCCTGGACCGACGGACTAGTGCCGCAGTATTTT.

This sequence joins TRBV28 and TRBJ1-5; TRBD1 might be the D (5 bases). V dropped 4 bases and J dropped 5 bases, with 9 bases sitting between them. The CDR3 has 13 amino acids. Germline CDR1 and CDR2: MDHEN and SYDVKM. The CDR3 bases are TGTGCCAGCAGTTGGATGGGGCATCAGCCCCAGCATTTT. Its protein product is CASSWMGHQPQHF.

The chain employs TRBV20-1 and TRBJ2-3; 9 positions agree with TRBD2. CDR1 is DFQATT and CDR2 is SNEGSKA in the germline V gene (reference sequence). V was clipped by 3 bases and J by 2 bases; unmatched bases: 6. The CDR3 spans 15 residues. As DNA, the CDR3 is TGCAGTGCTAGTGGCGCGGGGGGGCACACAGATACGCAGTATTTT. Amino acid sequence: CSASGAGGHTDTQYF.